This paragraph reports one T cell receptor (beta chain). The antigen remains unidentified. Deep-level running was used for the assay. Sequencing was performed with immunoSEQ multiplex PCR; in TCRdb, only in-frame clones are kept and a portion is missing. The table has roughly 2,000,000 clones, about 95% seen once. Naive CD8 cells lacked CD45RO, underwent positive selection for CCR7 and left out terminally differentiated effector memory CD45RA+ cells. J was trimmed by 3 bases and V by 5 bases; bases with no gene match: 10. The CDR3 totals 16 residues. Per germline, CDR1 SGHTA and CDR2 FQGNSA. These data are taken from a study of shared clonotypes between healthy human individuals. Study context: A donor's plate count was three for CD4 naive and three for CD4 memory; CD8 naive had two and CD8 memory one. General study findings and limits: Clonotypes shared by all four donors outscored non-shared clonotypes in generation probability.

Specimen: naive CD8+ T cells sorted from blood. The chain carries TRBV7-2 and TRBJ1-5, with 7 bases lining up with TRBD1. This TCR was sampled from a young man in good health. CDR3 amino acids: CASSLTPTGPNQPQHF. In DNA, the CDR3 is TGTGCCAGCAGCCTTACTCCGACAGGGCCCAATCAGCCCCAGCATTTT.